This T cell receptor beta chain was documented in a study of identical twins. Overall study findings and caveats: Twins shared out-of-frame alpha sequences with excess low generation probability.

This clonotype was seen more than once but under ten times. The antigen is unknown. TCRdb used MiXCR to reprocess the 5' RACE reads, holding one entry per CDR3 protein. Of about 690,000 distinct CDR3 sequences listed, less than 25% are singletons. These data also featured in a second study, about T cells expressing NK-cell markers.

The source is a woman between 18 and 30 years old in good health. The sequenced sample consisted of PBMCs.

The CDR3, as DNA: TGCAGTGCTAGATCTAGCGGGACCTACGAGCAGTACTTC. Its translation: CSARSSGTYEQYF. The rearrangement links TRBV20-1 to TRBJ2-7, with 9 bases aligning to TRBD2. The V and J ends lost 2 bases and 2 bases, in that order; junction bases with no gene match: 1. Germline loops: CDR1 DFQATT, CDR2 SNEGSKA (reference sequence). The CDR3 is 13 amino acids.